This TCR beta chain was profiled in a study of B cell selection in AIRE deficiency. On this clone: What it binds is not known.

The germline gives CDR1 KGHSH, CDR2 LQKENI. The V end lost 3 bases, the J end lost 3 bases, and 15 bases lay between the germline ends. This CDR3 has 16 amino acids. The study's findings and limits: Of some 4,000 shared Treg TCRbeta sequences, 30% to 40% were healthy-donor-only and about 9% patient-only. CDR3s were shorter in shared Treg sequences, reflecting few non-templated nucleotide insertions. Patient Tconv cells held approximately 30% of Treg sequences shared by healthy donors.

The data were produced by immunoSEQ multiplex PCR, yet TCRdb's version contains in-frame clones alone and is incomplete. The sample shows about 23,000 clones, 97% of them seen only once. CD4+CD127+ cells were sorted as the conventional CD4 T cells. The clonotype originates from a human donor with AIRE deficiency. J is TRBJ2-4 and V is TRBV18; maybe TRBD1 (6 bases). Material for sequencing was conventional CD4+ T cells sorted from PBMCs. DNA for the CDR3: TGTGCCAGCTCACCTTCTCTTTCGGACAGCAAAAACATTCAGTACTTC. This gives the protein CASSPSLSDSKNIQYF.